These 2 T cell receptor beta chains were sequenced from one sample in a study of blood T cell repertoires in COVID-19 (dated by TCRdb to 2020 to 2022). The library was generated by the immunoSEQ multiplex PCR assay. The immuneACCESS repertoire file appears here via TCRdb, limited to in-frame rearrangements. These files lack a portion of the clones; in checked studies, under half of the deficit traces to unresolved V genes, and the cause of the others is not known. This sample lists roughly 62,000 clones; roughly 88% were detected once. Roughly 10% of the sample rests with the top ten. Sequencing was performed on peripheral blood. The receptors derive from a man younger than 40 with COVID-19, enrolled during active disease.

DNA for the CDR3: TGTGCCAGCAGTGCCGGACAGGGGAACACTGAAGCTTTCTTT. Its protein is CASSAGQGNTEAFF. The V gene is TRBV27, the J gene TRBJ1-1, with 8 bases matching TRBD1. Germline V gives CDR1 MNHEY, CDR2 SMNVEV (reference sequence). CDR3 length equals 14 residues. V lost 5 bases, J lost 1 base, and 3 bases stayed unmatched.

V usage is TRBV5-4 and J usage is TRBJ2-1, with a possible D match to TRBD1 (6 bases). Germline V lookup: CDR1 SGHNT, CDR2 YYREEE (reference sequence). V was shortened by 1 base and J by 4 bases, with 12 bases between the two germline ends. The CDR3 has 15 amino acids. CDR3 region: CASSLLGATYNEQFF. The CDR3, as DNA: TGTGCCAGCAGCTTGTTGGGGGCAACGTACAATGAGCAGTTCTTC.